A single sample is the source of the 6 T cell receptor beta chains below, sequenced in a study of T-cell memory formation after mild COVID-19 (dated by TCRdb to the early 2020s). The method was 5' RACE. Sequencing was carried out with an Illumina NovaSeq 6000. TCRdb trimmed the raw reads at Q25, called clones with MiXCR and kept productive beta chains. For every CDR3 protein sequence, its rows merge into one entry that carries the most common genes and DNA. The sample data list about 170,000 distinct CDR3 sequences, and roughly 13% of these were observed just once. The top ten hold approximately 3.3% of the sample. Material: PBMCs or a T cell subset sorted from them (not recorded which). These receptors all stem from a man younger than 30 who had mild COVID-19 (a few samples of this study predate the infection). The sample titles of this study are shuffled in the database, so cell type and time point are left out; the donor was told from shared clones.

This clonotype was counted at least ten times. This chain uses TRBV29-1 with TRBJ1-5, with D tentatively TRBD1 (5 bases). CDR1 and CDR2 (germline): SQVTM, ANQGSEA. Trimming took off 6 bases at V and 2 bases at J, with 11 bases between the two ends. The CDR3 totals 13 residues. In DNA, the CDR3 is TGCAGCGTGGCGGGCAGGGGCAATCAGCCCCAGCATTTT. Translated: CSVAGRGNQPQHF.

The chain carries TRBV10-3 and TRBJ2-2; D unresolved. The CDR3 runs 12 residues. Germline V gives CDR1 ENHRY, CDR2 SYGVKD. The CDR3 sequence: CVVGQNTGELFF. The CDR3 nucleotides read TGTGTCGTCGGGCAGAACACCGGGGAGCTGTTTTTT.

The J gene is TRBJ2-7, the V gene TRBV28; no clear D gene. CDR3 length: 13 residues. The germline V and J ends were trimmed by 4 bases and 0 bases, with 7 bases remaining between them. The germline V gene has CDR1 MDHEN and CDR2 SYDVKM. The CDR3 region has the DNA TGTGCCAGCAGTTCCCCGAGCTCCTACGAGCAGTACGTC. As protein: CASSSPSSYEQYV.

Many counts were recorded for this clonotype. The CDR3 bases are TGTGCCAGCAGCCTCTATGTAGACTACCAAGAGACCCAGTACTTC. Translated: CASSLYVDYQETQYF. The chain employs TRBV7-2 and TRBJ2-5; the D is unclear. The CDR3 has 15 residues. Trimming took 5 bases from V and 0 from J, leaving 13 bases between them. The germline gives CDR1 SGHTA, CDR2 FQGNSA. The whole variable domain, filled in from reference TRBV7-2 and TRBJ2-5, reads GAGVSQSPSNKVTEKGKDVELRCDPISGHTALYWYRQSLGQGLEFLIYFQGNSAPDKSGLPSDRFSAERTGGSVSTLTIQRTQQEDSAVYLCASSLYVDYQETQYFGPGTRLLVL.

The chain combines TRBV5-1 with TRBJ2-1; D is unclear. This CDR3 comprises 13 residues. V lost 1 base and J lost 4, with 6 bases in between. CDR1 SGHRS and CDR2 YFSETQ come from the germline V gene. This CDR3 is CASSLRGYNEQFF. The CDR3, as DNA: TGCGCCAGCAGCTTGAGAGGTTACAATGAGCAGTTCTTC.

This clonotype has more than one count but fewer than ten. The rearrangement links TRBV20-1 to TRBJ1-5; D perhaps matches TRBD1 (5 bases). This CDR3 is built from 16 residues. CDR1 DFQATT and CDR2 SNEGSKA come from the germline V gene (reference sequence). Trimming removed 6 bases at V and 5 bases at J, with 23 bases between. Here the CDR3 reads CSAGEGPGVSDQPQHF. CDR3 nucleotide sequence: TGCAGTGCCGGAGAGGGGCCGGGAGTAAGCGATCAGCCCCAGCATTTT.